Presented here are 6 T cell receptor beta chains from one specimen sequenced in a study of Graves' ophthalmopathy and Graves' hyperthyroidism (dated by TCRdb to 2016 to 2019). Sequencing was performed on an Illumina HiSeq 2000. For repertoire sequencing, the TCR beta CDR3 regions were amplified from RNA transcripts. A first-round RT-PCR used HTBI primers with the Qiagen OneStep RT-PCR kit, followed by a second-round multiplex PCR, size selection and purification. TCRdb reprocessing: public reads trimmed at Q25 with fastp, clones called with MiXCR, in-frame beta chains kept. Entries that share a CDR3 protein sequence are merged under the most common genes and DNA. Here the sample has about 1.1 million distinct CDR3 sequences; 35% to 45% occur a single time. The ten biggest clones cover 11% of the sample. The specimen sequenced was peripheral blood or thyroid tissue (not recorded which). The receptors were gathered from an adult man with Graves' hyperthyroidism.

Ten or more counts support this clonotype. The chain couples TRBV19 to TRBJ2-6, with D perhaps TRBD1 (6 bases). Germline V gene lookup returns CDR1 LNHDA and CDR2 SQIVND (reference sequence). Trimming left V 4 bases short and J 3 bases short, with 13 bases between. The CDR3 is made up of 16 amino acids. The CDR3 is CASSSDRNHGANVLTF. DNA of the CDR3: TGTGCCAGTAGTAGCGACAGGAACCATGGGGCCAACGTCCTGACTTTC.

This clonotype is a singleton in its sample. The junction and the germline gene differ at one end; a read error may be behind it. V is TRBV7-8 and J is TRBJ2-2; D perhaps matches TRBD2 (6 bases). Germline V gives CDR1 SGHVS, CDR2 FQNEAQ. The CDR3 has 18 residues. CDR3 coding DNA: TGCGCCAGCAGCGAGTCGGTGCTAGCGAGTGCGTATACCGGGGAGCTGTTTTTT. Amino acids: CASSESVLASAYTGELFF. Combining the CDR3 with reference TRBV7-8 and TRBJ2-2 gives the whole variable domain GAGVSQSPRYKVAKRGQDVALRCDPISGHVSLFWYQQALGQGPEFLTYFQNEAQLDKSGLPSDRFFAERPEGSVSTLKIQRTQQEDSAVYLCASSESVLASAYTGELFFGEGSRLTVL.

On this clonotype: A clone one base away is much larger, so this may be a read error. This chain links TRBV20-1 with TRBJ2-7; 8 bases line up with TRBD1. V lost 0 bases and J lost 2; bases outside the gene matches: 6. This CDR3 contains 15 residues. The germline gives CDR1 DFQATT, CDR2 SNEGSKA (reference sequence). CDR3 protein: CSARERGQGTYEQYF. The CDR3 DNA follows: TGCAGTGCTAGAGAACGAGGACAGGGCACCTACGAGCAGTACTTC.

This clonotype has at least ten counts. The chain has TRBV2 and TRBJ1-2; 7 nucleotides align to TRBD1. V dropped 5 bases and J dropped 6; count of bases not matched to a gene: 12. The V gene's germline CDR1 is SNHLY and CDR2 FYNNEI. The CDR3 sequence is 15 residues long. The CDR3 DNA sequence: TGTGCCAGCAGTTTAAACAGGGGATTAAACCATGGCTACACCTTC. The encoded protein is CASSLNRGLNHGYTF.

This clonotype showed up many times. The rearrangement uses TRBV7-9 and TRBJ2-6, with D uncertain. Trimming stripped 7 bases from V and 4 bases from J, with 5 bases between. The CDR3 spans 12 residues. Germline-derived CDR1 and CDR2 are SEHNR and FQNEAQ (reference sequence). The CDR3 here is CASTRGANVLTF. The CDR3, as DNA: TGTGCCAGCACCAGAGGGGCCAACGTCCTGACTTTC.

The table lists this clonotype with many counts. The V and J genes are TRBV2 and TRBJ1-2; D is undetermined. Germline values: CDR1 SNHLY, CDR2 FYNNEI. This CDR3 is 15 amino acids long. The V end lost 9 bases, the J end lost 4 bases, and 21 bases lay between the germline ends. In DNA form, the CDR3 reads TGTGCCAGTCCTCGGCCGCGAGGAGACTCCTATGGCTACACCTTC. Translating gives CASPRPRGDSYGYTF.